The present entry profiles one T cell receptor (beta chain) with its context. The record originates from a study of CD8+ T cells in alopecia areata. Overall study: In an open-label trial, patients got 5 to 10 mg tofacitinib twice daily.

As the sequencing template, cDNA was produced by extracting RNA and reverse transcribing it. Profiling relied on immunoSEQ multiplex PCR, and the TCRdb table lists in-frame clones only, not all of them. The repertoire holds approximately 89,000 clones, with around 44% as singletons. Starting from PBMCs, sorting isolated CD4+ and CD8+ T cells. Germline CDR1 and CDR2: SNHLY and FYNNEI. This CDR3 has 16 residues. V was shortened by 0 bases and J by 2 bases, with 8 bases between the two germline ends. The V and J genes are TRBV2 and TRBJ2-6; D possibly corresponds to TRBD2 (7 bases). Sequencing was done on a sample of CD4+ T cells sorted from blood. The TCR sequence derives from a human donor with alopecia areata. The CDR3 nucleotides are TGTGCCAGCAGTGAAGCAGGGGGGGCTGGGGCCAACGTCCTGACTTTC. Amino acids: CASSEAGGAGANVLTF.